The clone carrying this TCR beta chain was counted once. Individuals in the exposed group had encountered a COVID-19 case within 2 weeks preceding study entry. The CDR3 runs 15 residues. From germline, CDR1 is SGHAT and CDR2 FQDESV (reference sequence). Trimming cost V 5 bases and J 8 bases; bases outside gene matches: 11. The repertoire was sequenced with immunoSEQ multiplex PCR; TCRdb's copy has only in-frame clones and lacks some. The sample carries about 430,000 clones, nearly 90% recorded once. These data belong to a study of blood T cell repertoires in COVID-19. Overall study: Collection of acute and convalescent COVID-19 samples took place in the United States, Italy and Spain.

This chain links TRBV11-1 with TRBJ2-1; 8 positions match TRBD1. This TCR was sampled from a woman younger than 35 who had been exposed to COVID-19. The sequencing sample was made of PBMCs or T cells enriched from blood (not recorded which). The CDR3 protein is CASSTRQGMGHEQFF. The CDR3 nucleotides read TGTGCCAGCAGCACCCGACAGGGGATGGGCCATGAGCAGTTCTTC. Drawing the rest from reference TRBV11-1 and TRBJ2-1, the complete variable domain is EAEVAQSPRYKITEKSQAVAFWCDPISGHATLYWYRQILGQGPELLVQFQDESVVDDSQLPKDRFSAERLKGVDSTLKIQPAELGDSAMYLCASSTRQGMGHEQFFGPGTRLTVL.